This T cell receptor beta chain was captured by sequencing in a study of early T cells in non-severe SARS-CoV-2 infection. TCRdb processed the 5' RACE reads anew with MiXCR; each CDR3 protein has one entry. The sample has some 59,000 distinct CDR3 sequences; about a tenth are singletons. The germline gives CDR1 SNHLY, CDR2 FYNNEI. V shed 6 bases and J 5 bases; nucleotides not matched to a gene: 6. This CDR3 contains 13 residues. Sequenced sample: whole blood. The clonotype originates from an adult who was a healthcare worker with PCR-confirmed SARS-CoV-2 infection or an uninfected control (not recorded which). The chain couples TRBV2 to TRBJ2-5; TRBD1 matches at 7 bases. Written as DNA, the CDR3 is TGTGCCAGCAGGCCCACAGGGGTGGAGACCCAGTACTTC. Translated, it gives CASRPTGVETQYF.